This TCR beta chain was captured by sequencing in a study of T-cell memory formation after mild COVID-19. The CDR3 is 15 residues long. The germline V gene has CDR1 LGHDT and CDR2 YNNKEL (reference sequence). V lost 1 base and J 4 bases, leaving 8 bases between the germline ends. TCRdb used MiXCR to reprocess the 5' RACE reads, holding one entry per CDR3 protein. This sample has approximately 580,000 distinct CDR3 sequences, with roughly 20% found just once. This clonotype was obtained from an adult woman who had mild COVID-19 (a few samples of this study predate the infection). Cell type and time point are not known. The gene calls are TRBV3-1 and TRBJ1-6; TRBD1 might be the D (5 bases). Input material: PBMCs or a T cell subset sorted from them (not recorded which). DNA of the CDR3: TGTGCCAGCAGCCAAGGTCAGGGTTATAATTCACCCCTCCACTTT. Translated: CASSQGQGYNSPLHF.